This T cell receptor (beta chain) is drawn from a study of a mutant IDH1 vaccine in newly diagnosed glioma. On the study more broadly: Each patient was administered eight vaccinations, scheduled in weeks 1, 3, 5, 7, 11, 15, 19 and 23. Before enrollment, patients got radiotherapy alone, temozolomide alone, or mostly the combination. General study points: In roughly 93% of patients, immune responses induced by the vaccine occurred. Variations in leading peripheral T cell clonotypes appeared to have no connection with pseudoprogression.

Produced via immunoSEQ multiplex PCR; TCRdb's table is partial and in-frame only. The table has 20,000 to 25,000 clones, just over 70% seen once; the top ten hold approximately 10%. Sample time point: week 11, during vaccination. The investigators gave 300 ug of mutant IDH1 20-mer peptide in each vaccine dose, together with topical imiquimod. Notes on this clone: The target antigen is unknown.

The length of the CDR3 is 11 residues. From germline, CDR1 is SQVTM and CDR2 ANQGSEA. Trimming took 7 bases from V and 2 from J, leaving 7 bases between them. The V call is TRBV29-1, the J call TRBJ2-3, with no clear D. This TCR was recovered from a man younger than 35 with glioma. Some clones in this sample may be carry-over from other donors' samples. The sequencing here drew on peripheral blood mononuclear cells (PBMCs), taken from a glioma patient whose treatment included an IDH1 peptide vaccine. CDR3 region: CSGSYTDTQYF. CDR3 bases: TGCAGCGGGTCGTACACAGATACGCAGTATTTT.